This record concerns one T cell receptor beta chain sequence. Its antigen is still unknown. This sample was included in a study of T cell responses to AZD1222 COVID-19 vaccine. Overall study findings and caveats: Seropositive at baseline were only 5 or 6 AZD1222 recipients. Only after the peak T cell response were repertoires sampled.

The method was immunoSEQ multiplex PCR; TCRdb's version includes in-frame clones alone and lacks a portion of them. The table records over 100,000 clones, approximately 87% of them present only once. Germline CDR1 SGHRS, CDR2 YFSETQ. The V segment lost 0 bases and the J segment 5 bases; nucleotides outside the gene matches: 5. The CDR3 is made up of 16 amino acids. V and J are TRBV5-1 and TRBJ2-5, with TRBD2 matching 12 bases. The clonotype was recovered from an adult in good health. The starting material was peripheral blood, obtained on day 0 of AZD1222 vaccination. CDR3 in amino acids: CASSLGLAGGRETQYF. CDR3 in DNA: TGCGCCAGCAGCTTGGGTCTAGCGGGGGGGCGTGAGACCCAGTACTTC.